The 24 T cell receptor beta chains reported below all come from one sample, sequenced in a study of blood T cell repertoires in COVID-19 (TCRdb year 2020). Library prep was done by the immunoSEQ multiplex PCR assay. Not all clones reach the TCRdb copy of this immuneACCESS table, which keeps in-frame sequences only. Checked studies attribute under half of the gap to unresolved V genes and leave the rest unexplained. The sample has roughly 290,000 clones on record, around 89% of them singletons. Around 1.7% of the sample is in the top ten clones. Sample: PBMCs or T cells enriched from blood (not recorded which). These receptors were taken from a woman between 18 and 29 years old with acute COVID-19.

The chain combines TRBV28 with TRBJ1-4; a possible D gene is TRBD1 (5 bases). The CDR3 contains 16 residues. The germline CDR1 and CDR2 sequences are MDHEN and SYDVKM. The V end lost 3 bases, the J end lost 8 bases, and 19 bases lay between the germline ends. CDR3 loop: CASSFYKTARSEKLFF. The CDR3 DNA sequence: TGTGCCAGCAGTTTTTACAAGACAGCGCGGAGCGAAAAACTGTTTTTT.

This rearrangement joins TRBV27 to TRBJ1-5, with a weak D call TRBD1 (5 bases). Germline V gives CDR1 MNHEY, CDR2 SMNVEV (reference sequence). CDR3 length equals 17 residues. The V and J ends lost 5 bases and 5 bases respectively, with 22 bases between them. Here the CDR3 DNA reads TGTGCCAGCAGTCCTAGGGCCCCGGGGGACCTGTATCAGCCCCAGCATTTT. It translates to CASSPRAPGDLYQPQHF.

This clone was detected only once. The rearrangement joins TRBV19 to TRBJ1-5; 9 bases agree with TRBD1. V lost 4 bases, J lost 3 bases, and 4 bases stayed unmatched. The CDR3 contains 15 residues. Germline assignment: CDR1 LNHDA and CDR2 SQIVND (reference sequence). CDR3 sequence reads: CASSRTGAVNQPQHF. CDR3 nucleotide sequence: TGTGCCAGTAGTAGGACAGGGGCCGTCAATCAGCCCCAGCATTTT.

The CDR3 here is CASSERGSTDTQYF. DNA of the CDR3: TGTGCCAGCAGTGAAAGGGGGAGCACAGATACGCAGTATTTT. V is TRBV6-1 and J is TRBJ2-3; a weak D match, TRBD1 (6 bases). The CDR3 loop spans 14 amino acids. V lost 2 bases and J lost 0, with 6 bases in between. Germline lookup yields CDR1 MNHNS and CDR2 SASEGT.

This chain uses TRBV7-3 with TRBJ2-3; TRBD2 matches 10 bases. The V gene's germline CDR1 is SGHTA and CDR2 FQGTGA. This CDR3 is built from 15 residues. V was clipped by 6 bases and J by 6 bases; unmatched bases: 9. The CDR3: CASRSSGSESDTQYF. CDR3 in DNA: TGTGCCAGCAGATCTAGCGGGAGCGAGTCTGATACGCAGTATTTT. Based on the CDR3 plus reference TRBV7-3 and TRBJ2-3, the full variable domain is GAGVSQTPSNKVTEKGKYVELRCDPISGHTALYWYRQSLGQGPEFLIYFQGTGAADDSGLPNDRFFAVRPEGSVSTLKIQRTERGDSAVYLCASRSSGSESDTQYFGPGTRLTVL.

This rearrangement joins TRBV30 to TRBJ1-6, with 9 bases lining up with TRBD1. CDR1 is GTSNPN, CDR2 SVGIG, per germline (reference sequence). The CDR3 sequence is 14 residues long. Trimming cost V 8 bases and J 7 bases; bases outside gene matches: 9. CDR3 coding DNA: TGTGCCGTTACGACAGGGGGGAAAAATTCACCCCTCCACTTT. Protein product: CAVTTGGKNSPLHF.

The J gene is TRBJ2-3, the V gene TRBV28; D unclear. V lost 1 base, J lost 6 bases, and 8 bases lay in between. CDR1 is MDHEN, CDR2 SYDVKM, per germline. The CDR3 runs to 13 residues. CDR3 protein: CASSLSSLDTQYF. CDR3 nucleotide sequence: TGTGCCAGCAGTTTATCTAGTTTGGATACGCAGTATTTT.

This chain connects TRBV7-8 to TRBJ1-2; D gene uncertain. V gave up 5 bases and J gave up 4 bases, with 14 bases separating them. CDR1 SGHVS and CDR2 FQNEAQ come from the germline V gene. The CDR3 is made up of 14 amino acids. CDR3 residues: CASSGPFMGYGYTF. CDR3 sequence (DNA): TGTGCCAGCAGCGGGCCTTTCATGGGCTATGGCTACACCTTC.

The DNA of the CDR3 is TGTGCCAGCAGCCAAGAGCCTAGCGGGGGGGGGTTGAATGAGCAGTTCTTC. Translated, it gives CASSQEPSGGGLNEQFF. This chain links TRBV4-2 with TRBJ2-1; 12 bases map to TRBD2. CDR1 is LGHNA and CDR2 is YNFKEQ in the germline V gene. CDR3 size: 17 residues. J lost 7 bases, V lost 0 bases, and 7 bases had no gene match.

V usage is TRBV10-1 and J usage is TRBJ2-5, with 10 bases matching TRBD2. Germline V gives CDR1 WNHNN, CDR2 SYGVQD (reference sequence). This CDR3 comprises 15 residues. With 5 bases clipped from V and 4 bases from J, the junction kept 7 bases outside the gene matches. This CDR3 reads CASSLVAGGRETQYF. The CDR3 nucleotides are TGCGCCAGCAGTCTGGTAGCGGGAGGACGAGAGACCCAGTACTTC.

V and J are TRBV28 and TRBJ1-1; tentatively, D is TRBD1 (5 bases). Germline V gene sequence: CDR1 MDHEN, CDR2 SYDVKM. The CDR3 spans 11 residues. Trimming cost V 3 bases and J 6 bases, with 5 bases left between them. Written as DNA, the CDR3 is TGTGCCAGCAGTTTCAGGGCTGAAGCTTTCTTT. This encodes CASSFRAEAFF.

V and J are TRBV3-1 (or the pseudogene TRBV3-2) and TRBJ2-2; 7 bases map to TRBD2. The CDR3 is 15 amino acids. The junction had 7 bases not matched to a gene; V was cut back by 4 bases and J by 5 bases. Germline V lookup: CDR1 LGHDT, CDR2 YNNKEL (reference sequence). CDR3 residues: CASSRDYPGTGELFF. For the CDR3, the DNA is TGTGCCAGCAGCCGGGACTATCCCGGGACCGGGGAGCTGTTTTTT.

The gene calls are TRBV11-3 and TRBJ2-3; 7 bases fit TRBD2. This CDR3 is 13 amino acids long. V was clipped by 2 bases and J by 6 bases; unmatched bases: 2. Looked up from germline, CDR1 is SGHNT and CDR2 is YENEEA. This CDR3 is CASSLMGGDTQYF. The CDR3 DNA is TGTGCCAGCAGCTTAATGGGAGGGGATACGCAGTATTTT.

This chain uses TRBV29-1 with TRBJ1-2; D is unresolved. V was pared by 4 bases and J by 8 bases, with 11 bases between. The CDR3 is made up of 11 amino acids. CDR1 is SQVTM, CDR2 ANQGSEA, per germline. The CDR3 sequence: CSVVWSLGYTF. CDR3 DNA: TGCAGCGTTGTGTGGAGTCTCGGCTACACCTTC.

The chain links TRBV7-2 to TRBJ2-1; 13 nucleotides line up with TRBD2. CDR1 SGHTA and CDR2 FQGNSA come from the germline V gene. V shed 6 bases and J 5 bases; nucleotides not matched to a gene: 10. The CDR3 loop spans 17 amino acids. The CDR3, as DNA: TGTGCCAGCAGGCCAAGGGTTGGACTAGCGGGAGACAATGAGCAGTTCTTC. It encodes CASRPRVGLAGDNEQFF.

The chain couples TRBV28 to TRBJ1-6; TRBD1 might be the D (5 bases). Per germline, CDR1 MDHEN and CDR2 SYDVKM. The CDR3 extends over 16 amino acids. V gave up 3 bases and J gave up 6 bases, with 15 bases separating them. This CDR3 is CASSFGGSAVNSPLHF. CDR3 bases: TGTGCCAGCAGTTTTGGGGGGTCCGCCGTTAATTCACCCCTCCACTTT.

The chain recombines TRBV10-3 with TRBJ2-7; 7 nucleotides align to TRBD2. The CDR3 runs 14 residues. Unmatched junction bases numbered 8, after V lost 3 bases and J lost 6 bases. The germline CDR1 and CDR2 sequences are ENHRY and SYGVKD. The CDR3 DNA sequence: TGTGCCATCAGTGACTTGGCGGGAGTGGGCGAGCAGTACTTC. Amino acids: CAISDLAGVGEQYF.

The chain uses TRBV11-2 and TRBJ1-6; D is ambiguous. The CDR3 runs 13 residues. Looked up from germline, CDR1 is SGHAT and CDR2 is FQNNGV. Trimming removed 11 bases at V and 10 bases at J, with 18 bases between. DNA of the CDR3: TGTGCCCCCAGTTACTACCTTAGATCACCCCTCCACTTT. Its protein product is CAPSYYLRSPLHF.

As regards this clone: This same CDR3 is encoded by further DNA sequences in the sample. This rearrangement joins TRBV28 to TRBJ2-1; 11 nucleotides agree with TRBD2. This CDR3 is 14 amino acids long. CDR1 MDHEN and CDR2 SYDVKM come from the germline V gene. The J segment lost 5 bases and the V segment lost 7 bases, leaving 4 bases of the junction unmatched. The CDR3 sequence: CASTLSGGDNEQFF. The CDR3 region has the DNA TGTGCCAGCACCCTTAGCGGGGGGGACAATGAGCAGTTCTTC.

A few counts support this clone. V and J are TRBV7-7 and TRBJ2-1; D is possibly TRBD2 (6 bases). The CDR3 runs 14 residues. Germline assignment: CDR1 SSHAT and CDR2 FNYEAQ (reference sequence). Trimming pared 3 bases from V and 5 bases from J, leaving 11 bases between. CDR3 DNA sequence: TGTGCCAGCAGCTTTCGGGGGACGGACAATGAGCAGTTCTTC. This encodes CASSFRGTDNEQFF.

The V and J genes are TRBV18 and TRBJ2-7; 7 bases agree with TRBD1. From germline, CDR1 is KGHSH and CDR2 LQKENI. CDR3 length: 15 residues. V gave up 4 bases and J gave up 6 bases; unmatched junction bases: 12. CDR3 DNA: TGTGCCAGCTCACGCATCACAGGGGTGACCTCCGAGCAGTACTTC. This codes for CASSRITGVTSEQYF.

This chain joins TRBV18 and TRBJ2-7, with D possibly matching TRBD1 (5 bases). The V gene's germline CDR1 is KGHSH and CDR2 LQKENI. The ends were cut back, 3 bases at V and 5 bases at J, with 8 bases in the middle. The CDR3 spans 12 residues. DNA of the CDR3: TGTGCCAGCTCACCCCAGGGTAACGAGCAGTACTTC. As protein: CASSPQGNEQYF.

The chain uses TRBV6-6 and TRBJ2-2; D might be TRBD2 (5 bases). This CDR3 spans 14 amino acids. The ends were cut back, 7 bases at V and 4 bases at J, with 13 bases in the middle. Germline V gene sequence: CDR1 MNHNY, CDR2 SVGAGI (reference sequence). The CDR3 loop reads CASKWAAGTGELFF. The CDR3 DNA follows: TGTGCCAGCAAGTGGGCTGCGGGCACCGGGGAGCTGTTTTTT.

The gene calls are TRBV4-1 and TRBJ1-5; D is uncertain. From germline, CDR1 is MGHRA and CDR2 YSYEKL. Trimming pared 3 bases from V and 8 bases from J, leaving 17 bases between. CDR3 length equals 15 residues. The CDR3 coding sequence is TGCGCCAGCAGCCACACAAGTGATGGCGCGGAGCCCCAGCATTTT. As protein: CASSHTSDGAEPQHF.